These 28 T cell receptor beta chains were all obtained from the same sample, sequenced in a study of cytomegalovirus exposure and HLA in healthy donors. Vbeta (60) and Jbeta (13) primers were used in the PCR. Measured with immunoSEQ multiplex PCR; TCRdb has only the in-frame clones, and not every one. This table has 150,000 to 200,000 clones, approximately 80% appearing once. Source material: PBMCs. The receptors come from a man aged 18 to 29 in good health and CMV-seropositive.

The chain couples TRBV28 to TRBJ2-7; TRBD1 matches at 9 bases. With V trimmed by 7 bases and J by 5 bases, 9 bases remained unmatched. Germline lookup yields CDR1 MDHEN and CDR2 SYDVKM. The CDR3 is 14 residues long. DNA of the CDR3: TGTGCCAGCACGCTTGGACAGGGGCTTCACGAGCAGTACTTC. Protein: CASTLGQGLHEQYF.

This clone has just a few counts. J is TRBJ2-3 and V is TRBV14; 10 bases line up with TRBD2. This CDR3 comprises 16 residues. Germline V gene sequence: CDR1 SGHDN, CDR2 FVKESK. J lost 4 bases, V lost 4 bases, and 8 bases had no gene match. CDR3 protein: CASSPLAGREADTQYF. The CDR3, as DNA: TGTGCCAGCAGCCCACTAGCGGGAAGGGAGGCAGATACGCAGTATTTT.

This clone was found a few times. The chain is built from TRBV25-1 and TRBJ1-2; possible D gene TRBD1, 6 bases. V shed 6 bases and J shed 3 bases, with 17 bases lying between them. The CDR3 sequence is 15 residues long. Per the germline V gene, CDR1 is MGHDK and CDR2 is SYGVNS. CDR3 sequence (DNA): TGTGCCAGCAGCCCATCAGGACAGATCTACTATGGCTACACCTTC. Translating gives CASSPSGQIYYGYTF.

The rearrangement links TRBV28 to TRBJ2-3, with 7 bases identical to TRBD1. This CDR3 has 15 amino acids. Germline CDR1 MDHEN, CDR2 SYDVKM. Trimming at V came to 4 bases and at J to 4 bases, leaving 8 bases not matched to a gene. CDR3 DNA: TGTGCCAGCAGTTGGTTTGACAGGGACGCAGATACGCAGTATTTT. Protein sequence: CASSWFDRDADTQYF.

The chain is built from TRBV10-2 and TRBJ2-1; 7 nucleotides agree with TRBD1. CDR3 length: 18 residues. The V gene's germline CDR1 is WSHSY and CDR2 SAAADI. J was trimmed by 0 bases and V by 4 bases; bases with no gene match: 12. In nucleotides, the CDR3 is TGCGCCAGCAGTGGACCCCAGACGACAGGGCTCTCCTACAATGAGCAGTTCTTC. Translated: CASSGPQTTGLSYNEQFF.

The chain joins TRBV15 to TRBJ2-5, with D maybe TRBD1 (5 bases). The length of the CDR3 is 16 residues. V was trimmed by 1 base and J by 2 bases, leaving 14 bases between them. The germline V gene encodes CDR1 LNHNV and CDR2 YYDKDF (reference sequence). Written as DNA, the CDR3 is TGTGCCACCAGCAGAGTTGACAGCCTCATTCAAGAGACCCAGTACTTC. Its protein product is CATSRVDSLIQETQYF. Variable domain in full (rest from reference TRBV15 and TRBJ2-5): DAMVIQNPRYQVTQFGKPVTLSCSQTLNHNVMYWYQQKSSQAPKLLFHYYDKDFNNEADTPDNFQSRRPNTSFCFLDIRSPGLGDTAMYLCATSRVDSLIQETQYFGPGTRLLVL.

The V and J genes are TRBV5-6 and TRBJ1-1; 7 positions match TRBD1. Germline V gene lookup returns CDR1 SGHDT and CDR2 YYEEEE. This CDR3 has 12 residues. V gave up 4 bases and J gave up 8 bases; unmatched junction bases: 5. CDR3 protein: CASSVGTAEAFF. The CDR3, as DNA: TGTGCCAGCAGCGTTGGGACAGCCGAAGCTTTCTTT.

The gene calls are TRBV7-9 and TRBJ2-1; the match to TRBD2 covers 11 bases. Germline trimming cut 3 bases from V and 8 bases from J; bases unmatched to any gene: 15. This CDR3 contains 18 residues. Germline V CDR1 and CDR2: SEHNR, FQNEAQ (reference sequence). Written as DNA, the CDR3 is TGTGCCAGCAGCTTGTACAGACAGACTAGCGGGGCCTTATATGAGCAGTTCTTC. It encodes CASSLYRQTSGALYEQFF.

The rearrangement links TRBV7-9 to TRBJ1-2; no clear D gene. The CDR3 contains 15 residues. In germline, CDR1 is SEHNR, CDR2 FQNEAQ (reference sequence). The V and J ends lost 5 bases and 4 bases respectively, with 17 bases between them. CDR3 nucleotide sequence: TGTGCCAGCAGCGAAAATAAACGGGGTGTCTATGGCTACACCTTC. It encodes CASSENKRGVYGYTF.

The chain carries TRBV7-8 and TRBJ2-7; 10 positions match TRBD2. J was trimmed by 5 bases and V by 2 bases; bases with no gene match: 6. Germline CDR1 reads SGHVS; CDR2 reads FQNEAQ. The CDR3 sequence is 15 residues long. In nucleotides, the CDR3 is TGTGCCAGCAGCTTATCCCTAGCGGGAGACCACGAGCAGTACTTC. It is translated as CASSLSLAGDHEQYF.

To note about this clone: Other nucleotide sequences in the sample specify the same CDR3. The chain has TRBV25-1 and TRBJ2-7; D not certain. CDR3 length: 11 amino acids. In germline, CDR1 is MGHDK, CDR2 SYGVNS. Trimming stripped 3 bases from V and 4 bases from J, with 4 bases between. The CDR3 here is CASSDLYEQYF. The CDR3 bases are TGTGCCAGCAGTGACTTGTACGAGCAGTACTTC.

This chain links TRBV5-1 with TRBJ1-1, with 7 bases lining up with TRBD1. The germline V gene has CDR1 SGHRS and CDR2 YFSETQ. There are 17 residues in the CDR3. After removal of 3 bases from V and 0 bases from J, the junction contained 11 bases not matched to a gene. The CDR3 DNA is TGCGCCAGCAGCTCTGGAGGGGGCGCTGTAATGAACACTGAAGCTTTCTTT. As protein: CASSSGGGAVMNTEAFF.

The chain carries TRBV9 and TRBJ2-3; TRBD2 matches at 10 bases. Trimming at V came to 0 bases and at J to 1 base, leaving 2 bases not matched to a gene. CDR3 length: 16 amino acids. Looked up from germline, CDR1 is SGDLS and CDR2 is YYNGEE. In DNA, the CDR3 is TGTGCCAGCAGCGTAGGGACTAGCGGTCGCACAGATACGCAGTATTTT. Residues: CASSVGTSGRTDTQYF.

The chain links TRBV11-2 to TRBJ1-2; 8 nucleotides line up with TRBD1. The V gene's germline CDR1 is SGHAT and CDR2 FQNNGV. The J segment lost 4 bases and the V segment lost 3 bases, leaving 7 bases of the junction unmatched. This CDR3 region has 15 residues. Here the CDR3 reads CASSFLRGHGYGYTF. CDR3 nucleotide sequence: TGTGCCAGCAGCTTCCTCAGGGGGCATGGCTATGGCTACACCTTC.

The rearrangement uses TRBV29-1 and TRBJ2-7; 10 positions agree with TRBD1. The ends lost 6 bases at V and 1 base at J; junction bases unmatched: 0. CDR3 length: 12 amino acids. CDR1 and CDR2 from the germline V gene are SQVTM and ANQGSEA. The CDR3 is CSVGQGSYEQYF. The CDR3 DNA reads TGCAGCGTGGGACAGGGGTCCTACGAGCAGTACTTC.

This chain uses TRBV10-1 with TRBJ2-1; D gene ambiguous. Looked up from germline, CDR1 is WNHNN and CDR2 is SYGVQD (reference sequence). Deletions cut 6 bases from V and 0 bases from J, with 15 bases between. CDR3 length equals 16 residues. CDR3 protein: CASSAQAPSSYNEQFF. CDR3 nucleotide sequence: TGCGCCAGCAGCGCCCAGGCGCCGAGCTCCTACAATGAGCAGTTCTTC.

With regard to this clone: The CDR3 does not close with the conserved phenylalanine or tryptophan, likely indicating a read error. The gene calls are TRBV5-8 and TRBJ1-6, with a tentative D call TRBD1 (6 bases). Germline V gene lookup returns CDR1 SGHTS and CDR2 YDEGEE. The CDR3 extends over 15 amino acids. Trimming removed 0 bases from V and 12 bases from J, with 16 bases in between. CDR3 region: CASSLGLGGREPLHL. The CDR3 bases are TGTGCCAGCAGCTTGGGTTTAGGGGGAAGGGAACCCCTCCACCTT.

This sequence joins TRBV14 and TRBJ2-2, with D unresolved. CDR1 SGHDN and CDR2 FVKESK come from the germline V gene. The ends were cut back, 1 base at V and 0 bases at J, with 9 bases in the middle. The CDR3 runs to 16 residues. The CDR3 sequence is CASSQALGANTGELFF. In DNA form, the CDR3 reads TGTGCCAGCAGCCAAGCTCTTGGAGCGAACACCGGGGAGCTGTTTTTT.

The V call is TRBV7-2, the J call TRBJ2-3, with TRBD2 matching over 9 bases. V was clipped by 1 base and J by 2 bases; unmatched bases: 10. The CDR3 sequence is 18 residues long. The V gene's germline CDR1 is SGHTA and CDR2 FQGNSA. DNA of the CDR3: TGTGCCAGCAGCTTAGAGTCGTGGACTAGCGATTACACAGATACGCAGTATTTT. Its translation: CASSLESWTSDYTDTQYF.

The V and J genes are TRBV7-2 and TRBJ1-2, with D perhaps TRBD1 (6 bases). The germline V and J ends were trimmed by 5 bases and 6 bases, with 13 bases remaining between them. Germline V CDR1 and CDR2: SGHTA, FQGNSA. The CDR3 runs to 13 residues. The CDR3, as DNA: TGTGCCAGCAGCCCAGGGGAAGGCCATGGCTACACCTTC. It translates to CASSPGEGHGYTF.

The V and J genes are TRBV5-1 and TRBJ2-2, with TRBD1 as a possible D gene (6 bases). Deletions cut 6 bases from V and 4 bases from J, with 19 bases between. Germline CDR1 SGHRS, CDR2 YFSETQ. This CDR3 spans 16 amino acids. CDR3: CASTNPFRGATGELFF. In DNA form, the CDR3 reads TGCGCCAGCACCAATCCATTCAGGGGCGCCACCGGGGAGCTGTTTTTT. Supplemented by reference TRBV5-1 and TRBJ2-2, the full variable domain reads KAGVTQTPRYLIKTRGQQVTLSCSPISGHRSVSWYQQTPGQGLQFLFEYFSETQRNKGNFPGRFSGRQFSNSRSEMNVSTLELGDSALYLCASTNPFRGATGELFFGEGSRLTVL.

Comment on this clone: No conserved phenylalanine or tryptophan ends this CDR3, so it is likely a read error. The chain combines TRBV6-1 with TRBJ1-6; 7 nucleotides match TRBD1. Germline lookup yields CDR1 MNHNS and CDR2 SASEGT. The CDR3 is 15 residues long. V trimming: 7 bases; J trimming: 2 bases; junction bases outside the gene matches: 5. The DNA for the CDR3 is TGTGCCAGCACCTTGGGACAGACCTATAATTCACCCCTCCACCTT. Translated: CASTLGQTYNSPLHL.

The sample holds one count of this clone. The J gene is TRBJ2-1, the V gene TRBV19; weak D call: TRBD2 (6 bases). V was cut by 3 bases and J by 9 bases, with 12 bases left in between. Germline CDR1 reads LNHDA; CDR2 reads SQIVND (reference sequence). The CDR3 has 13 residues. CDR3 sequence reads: CASSIGQGGEQFF. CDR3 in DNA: TGTGCCAGTAGTATCGGGCAGGGAGGTGAGCAGTTCTTC.

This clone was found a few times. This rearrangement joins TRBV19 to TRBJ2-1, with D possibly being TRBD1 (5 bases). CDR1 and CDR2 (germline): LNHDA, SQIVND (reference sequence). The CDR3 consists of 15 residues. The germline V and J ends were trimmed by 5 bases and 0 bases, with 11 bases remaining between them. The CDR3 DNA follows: TGTGCCAGTAGTCTCCAGGGCAGCTCCTACAATGAGCAGTTCTTC. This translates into CASSLQGSSYNEQFF. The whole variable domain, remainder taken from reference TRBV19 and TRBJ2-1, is DGGITQSPKYLFRKEGQNVTLSCEQNLNHDAMYWYRQDPGQGLRLIYYSQIVNDFQKGDIAEGYSVSREKKESFPLTVTSAQKNPTAFYLCASSLQGSSYNEQFFGPGTRLTVL.

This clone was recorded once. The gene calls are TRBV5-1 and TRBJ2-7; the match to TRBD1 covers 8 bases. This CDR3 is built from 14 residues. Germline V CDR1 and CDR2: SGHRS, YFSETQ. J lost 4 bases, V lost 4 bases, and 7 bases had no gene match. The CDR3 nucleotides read TGCGCCAGCAGCATGACAGGGGAAGGTTACGAGCAGTACTTC. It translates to CASSMTGEGYEQYF.

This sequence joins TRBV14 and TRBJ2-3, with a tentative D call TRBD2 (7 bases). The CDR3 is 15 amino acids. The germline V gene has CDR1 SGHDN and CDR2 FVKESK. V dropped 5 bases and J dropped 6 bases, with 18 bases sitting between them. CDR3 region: CASSSLGGALDTQYF. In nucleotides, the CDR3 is TGTGCCAGCAGCTCGCTTGGGGGGGCCTTGGATACGCAGTATTTT.

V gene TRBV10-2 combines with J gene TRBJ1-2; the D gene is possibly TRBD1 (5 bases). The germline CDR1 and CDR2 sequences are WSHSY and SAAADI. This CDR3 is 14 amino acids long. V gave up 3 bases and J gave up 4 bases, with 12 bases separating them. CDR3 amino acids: CASSDGQGGYGYTF. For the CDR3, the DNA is TGCGCCAGCAGTGATGGGCAGGGCGGCTATGGCTACACCTTC.

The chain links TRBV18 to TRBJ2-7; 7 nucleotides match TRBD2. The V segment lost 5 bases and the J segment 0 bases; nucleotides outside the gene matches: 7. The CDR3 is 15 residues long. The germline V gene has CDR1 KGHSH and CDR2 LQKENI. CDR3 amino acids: CASSSNLAVSYEQYF. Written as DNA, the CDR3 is TGTGCCAGCTCATCCAACCTAGCGGTCTCCTACGAGCAGTACTTC. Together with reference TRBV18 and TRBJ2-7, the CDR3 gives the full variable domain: NAGVMQNPRHLVRRRGQEARLRCSPMKGHSHVYWYRQLPEEGLKFMVYLQKENIIDESGMPKERFSAEFPKEGPSILRIQQVVRGDSAAYFCASSSNLAVSYEQYFGPGTRLTVT.